Below, 8 T cell receptor beta chains from the same sample are listed, as sequenced in a study of blood T cell repertoires in COVID-19. Sequencing used immunoSEQ multiplex PCR; TCRdb keeps in-frame clones, though not all of them. The data show 200,000 to 250,000 clones, with roughly 85% seen just once and about 2.4% held by the top ten. The source material was peripheral blood. Receptors originate from a woman in her sixties or seventies with COVID-19, enrolled during active disease.

V and J are TRBV11-2 and TRBJ1-6; D gene unclear. Germline assignment: CDR1 SGHAT and CDR2 FQNNGV. The ends were cut back, 3 bases at V and 0 bases at J, with 6 bases in the middle. The length of the CDR3 is 15 residues. CDR3 sequence (DNA): TGTGCCAGCAGCTTGGGGAGCTCCTATAATTCACCCCTCCACTTT. Its translation is CASSLGSSYNSPLHF.

This chain links TRBV18 with TRBJ2-1, with a tentative D call TRBD1 (6 bases). The CDR3 extends over 15 amino acids. V was cut by 3 bases and J by 2 bases, with 11 bases left in between. Germline CDR1 reads KGHSH; CDR2 reads LQKENI. The CDR3 loop reads CASSPDSHTYNEQFF. CDR3 coding DNA: TGTGCCAGCTCACCGGACAGCCATACCTACAATGAGCAGTTCTTC.

This clone came up a few times. The rearrangement uses TRBV5-1 and TRBJ2-1; the match to TRBD2 covers 13 bases. The V gene's germline CDR1 is SGHRS and CDR2 YFSETQ. The V segment lost 4 bases and the J segment 7 bases; nucleotides outside the gene matches: 8. The CDR3 totals 16 residues. The CDR3 loop is CASSLRLAGGRNEQFF. CDR3 DNA: TGCGCCAGCAGCCTTCGACTAGCGGGAGGCAGAAATGAGCAGTTCTTC. The entire variable domain, with the rest obtained from reference TRBV5-1 and TRBJ2-1, is as follows: KAGVTQTPRYLIKTRGQQVTLSCSPISGHRSVSWYQQTPGQGLQFLFEYFSETQRNKGNFPGRFSGRQFSNSRSEMNVSTLELGDSALYLCASSLRLAGGRNEQFFGPGTRLTVL.

V and J are TRBV11-1 and TRBJ1-1, with D hard to call. The CDR3 has 16 residues. The V gene's germline CDR1 is SGHAT and CDR2 FQDESV (reference sequence). The V gene lost 2 bases and the J gene lost 10 bases, with 23 bases spanning the gap. CDR3 loop: CASSLLEGWPGKGAFF. CDR3 coding DNA: TGTGCCAGCAGCTTACTGGAGGGCTGGCCCGGGAAGGGAGCTTTCTTT.

This clone was recorded only once. This chain connects TRBV7-9 to TRBJ2-1, with 7 bases fitting TRBD1. Germline-derived CDR1 and CDR2 are SEHNR and FQNEAQ (reference sequence). J was trimmed by 8 bases and V by 5 bases; bases with no gene match: 9. The CDR3 is 14 residues long. The CDR3 is CASSHRGAYDEQFF. The DNA of the CDR3 is TGTGCCAGCAGCCACAGGGGCGCATACGATGAGCAGTTCTTC.

The V call is TRBV7-9, the J call TRBJ1-4, with 7 bases that match TRBD1. The V and J ends lost 2 bases and 8 bases, in that order; junction bases with no gene match: 5. Germline CDR1 SEHNR, CDR2 FQNEAQ (reference sequence). The CDR3 consists of 14 residues. The DNA of the CDR3 is TGTGCCAGCAGCTTAATGACAGGGAGGGAAAAACTGTTTTTT. It yields the protein CASSLMTGREKLFF.

J is TRBJ1-1 and V is TRBV27; D is undetermined. The V end lost 3 bases, the J end lost 0 bases, and 11 bases lay between the germline ends. Per germline, CDR1 MNHEY and CDR2 SMNVEV (reference sequence). CDR3 size: 15 residues. The CDR3, as DNA: TGTGCCAGCAGTTTCCGGCAGGCCATGAACACTGAAGCTTTCTTT. Residues: CASSFRQAMNTEAFF.

V usage is TRBV11-3 and J usage is TRBJ2-4; possible D gene TRBD2, 6 bases. Germline assignment: CDR1 SGHNT and CDR2 YENEEA. V was clipped by 5 bases and J by 0 bases, with 17 bases between them. The length of the CDR3 is 17 residues. For the CDR3, the DNA is TGTGCCAGCAGCCCGATCGGGGGAGGTCTAGCCAAAAACATTCAGTACTTC. Translated, it gives CASSPIGGGLAKNIQYF.